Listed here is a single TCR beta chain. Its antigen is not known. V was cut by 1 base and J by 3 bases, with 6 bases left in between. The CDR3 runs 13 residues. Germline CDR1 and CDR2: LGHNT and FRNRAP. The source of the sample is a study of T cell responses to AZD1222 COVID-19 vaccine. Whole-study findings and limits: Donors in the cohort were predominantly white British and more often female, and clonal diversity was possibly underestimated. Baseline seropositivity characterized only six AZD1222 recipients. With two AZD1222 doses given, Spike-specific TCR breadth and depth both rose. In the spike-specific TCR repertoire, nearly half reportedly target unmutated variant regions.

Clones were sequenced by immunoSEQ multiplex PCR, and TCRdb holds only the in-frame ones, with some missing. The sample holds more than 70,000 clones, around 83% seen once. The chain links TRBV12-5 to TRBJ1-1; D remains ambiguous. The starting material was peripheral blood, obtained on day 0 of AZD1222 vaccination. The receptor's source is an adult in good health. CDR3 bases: TGTGCTAGTGGTTTGGCAACCTACACTGAAGCTTTCTTT. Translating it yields CASGLATYTEAFF.